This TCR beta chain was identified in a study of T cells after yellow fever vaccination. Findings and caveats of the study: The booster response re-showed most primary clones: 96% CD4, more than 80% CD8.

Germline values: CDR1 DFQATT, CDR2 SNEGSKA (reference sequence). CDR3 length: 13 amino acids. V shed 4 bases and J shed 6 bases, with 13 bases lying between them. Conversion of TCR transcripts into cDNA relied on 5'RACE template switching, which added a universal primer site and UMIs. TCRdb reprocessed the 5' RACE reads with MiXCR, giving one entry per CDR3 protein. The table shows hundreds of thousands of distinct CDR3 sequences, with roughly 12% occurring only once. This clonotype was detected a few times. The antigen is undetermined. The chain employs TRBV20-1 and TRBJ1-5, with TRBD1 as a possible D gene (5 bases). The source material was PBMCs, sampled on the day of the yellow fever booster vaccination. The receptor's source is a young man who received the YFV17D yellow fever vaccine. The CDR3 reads CSAISRVGQPQHF. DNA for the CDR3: TGCAGTGCTATAAGCAGGGTGGGTCAGCCCCAGCATTTT.